This entry describes one TCR beta chain. Its target is not known. The germline V and J ends were trimmed by 6 bases and 4 bases, with 12 bases remaining between them. This CDR3 contains 12 residues. The V gene's germline CDR1 is SQVTM and CDR2 ANQGSEA. RNA, once extracted, was reverse transcribed into cDNA for use as the sequencing template. The protocol was immunoSEQ multiplex PCR, while the TCRdb copy is restricted to in-frame clones and leaves out a portion. The sample records 60,000 to 65,000 clones, 44% being singletons. The sample belongs to a study of CD8+ T cells in alopecia areata. Findings and caveats of the study: Among patients, TCR sharing was less clear than in mice, a difference possibly due in part to HLA diversity in the patient population.

J is TRBJ1-2 and V is TRBV29-1; perhaps TRBD1 as D (5 bases). This clonotype was obtained from a human donor with alopecia areata. The specimen sequenced was NKG2D-low CD8+ T cells sorted from blood. The CDR3 nucleotides read TGCAGCGTGTGGGGGAGTTCCTATGGCTACACCTTC. Its translation is CSVWGSSYGYTF.